A single sample gave rise to the 29 T cell receptor beta chains below, sequenced in a study of human T cells and chemical hapten exposure. TCRdb processed the RACE reads anew with MiXCR; each CDR3 protein has one entry. This table has approximately 180,000 distinct CDR3 sequences, more than 25% appearing once. Time point noted: pre-sensitization, week 0. Treatment given: therapeutic diphenylcyclopropenone sensitization with weekly scalp DPC. The sequenced sample was whole blood, obtained in connection with sensitization to the hapten diphenylcyclopropenone (DPC). The receptors derive from a woman younger than 45 with alopecia areata. Some clones in this sample may be carry-over from other donors' samples.

This clonotype was seen a few times. The gene calls are TRBV7-2 and TRBJ2-5; TRBD1 matches at 8 bases. The CDR3 runs 16 residues. Per germline, CDR1 SGHTA and CDR2 FQGNSA. Unmatched junction bases numbered 11, after V lost 3 bases and J lost 5 bases. CDR3 sequence (DNA): TGTGCCAGCAGCTTCGACAGGGGCCACTCCGGGGAGACCCAGTACTTC. Protein product: CASSFDRGHSGETQYF.

The J gene is TRBJ1-2, the V gene TRBV3-1, with 7 bases aligning to TRBD1. V lost 3 bases to trimming and J lost 4 bases; unmatched junction nucleotides: 8. The germline V gene encodes CDR1 LGHDT and CDR2 YNNKEL (reference sequence). This CDR3 has 15 residues. CDR3 residues: CASSQDQGVVYGYTF. For the CDR3, the DNA is TGTGCCAGCAGCCAGGACCAGGGGGTAGTCTATGGCTACACCTTC.

In DNA, the CDR3 is TGCGCCAGCAGCTTGGCCGGTCCGGCGAACACTGAAGCTTTCTTT. Encoded protein: CASSLAGPANTEAFF. This rearrangement joins TRBV5-1 to TRBJ1-1; D remains unclear. The germline V gene encodes CDR1 SGHRS and CDR2 YFSETQ. The CDR3 loop spans 15 amino acids. V lost 0 bases and J 1 base, leaving 10 bases between the germline ends.

This clonotype was detected once. The V gene is TRBV7-2, the J gene TRBJ2-1, with TRBD2 identical over 8 bases. Unmatched junction bases numbered 4, after V lost 4 bases and J lost 2 bases. This CDR3 is 15 amino acids long. Germline V gene sequence: CDR1 SGHTA, CDR2 FQGNSA. CDR3 region: CASSWGLGPYNEQFF. For the CDR3, the DNA is TGTGCCAGCAGCTGGGGACTAGGTCCCTACAATGAGCAGTTCTTC.

The chain carries TRBV4-2 and TRBJ2-1, with 9 bases fitting TRBD2. The V segment lost 4 bases and the J segment 8 bases; nucleotides outside the gene matches: 9. Germline lookup yields CDR1 LGHNA and CDR2 YNFKEQ. CDR3 size: 15 residues. The CDR3 sequence: CASSPLGLAADEQFF. The CDR3 DNA reads TGTGCCAGCAGCCCTTTGGGACTAGCCGCCGATGAGCAGTTCTTC.

This clonotype has just a few counts. This sequence joins TRBV5-1 and TRBJ2-7; D is undetermined. The germline V gene encodes CDR1 SGHRS and CDR2 YFSETQ. The CDR3 runs 13 residues. V lost 4 bases to trimming and J lost 2 bases, with 10 bases between them. The CDR3 region is CASSVPPTYEQYF. The CDR3 DNA sequence: TGCGCCAGCAGCGTTCCTCCGACCTACGAGCAGTACTTC.

This clonotype has just one count. The junction shows a germline mismatch at one end, possibly a read error. This chain links TRBV28 with TRBJ2-6; TRBD1 or TRBD2 may be the D gene (5 bases each). CDR3 length: 17 residues. Germline CDR1 and CDR2: MDHEN and SYDVKM. CDR3 protein: CASRQPFGASGTNVLTF. Here the CDR3 DNA reads TGTGCCAGCAGGCAACCCTTCGGGGCCTCTGGGACCAACGTCCTGACTTTC. Supplemented by reference TRBV28 and TRBJ2-6, the full variable domain reads DVKVTQSSRYLVKRTGEKVFLECVQDMDHENMFWYRQDPGLGLRLIYFSYDVKMKEKGDIPEGYSVSREKKERFSLILESASTNQTSMYLCASRQPFGASGTNVLTFGAGSRLTVL.

This chain connects TRBV7-2 to TRBJ2-3; the match to TRBD2 covers 10 bases. V was pared by 1 base and J by 2 bases, with 12 bases of the junction left unmatched. In germline, CDR1 is SGHTA, CDR2 FQGNSA. The CDR3 consists of 19 residues. The CDR3 spells CASSLDPYPSGGNTDTQYF. CDR3 sequence (DNA): TGTGCCAGCAGCTTAGACCCCTACCCTAGCGGGGGAAACACAGATACGCAGTATTTT.

The chain joins TRBV2 to TRBJ1-5; D might be TRBD1 (5 bases). The V gene lost 7 bases and the J gene lost 0 bases, with 7 bases spanning the gap. The CDR3 loop spans 13 amino acids. Germline V gene data show CDR1 as SNHLY and CDR2 as FYNNEI. The CDR3 DNA sequence: TGTGCCAGCAAGGGGACTAGCAATCAGCCCCAGCATTTT. Protein product: CASKGTSNQPQHF.

This chain uses TRBV14 with TRBJ2-1; 7 bases match TRBD2. Germline V CDR1 and CDR2: SGHDN, FVKESK. The CDR3 runs 15 residues. J gave up 10 bases and V 5 bases, and 14 bases lay outside the gene matches. This CDR3 is CASSAARSGALEQFF. DNA for the CDR3: TGTGCCAGCAGCGCGGCACGCAGCGGGGCCCTGGAGCAGTTCTTC.

This clonotype was seen a few times. The chain joins TRBV19 to TRBJ1-4; TRBD1 might be the D (6 bases). The ends were cut back, 8 bases at V and 1 base at J, with 8 bases in the middle. Germline lookup yields CDR1 LNHDA and CDR2 SQIVND (reference sequence). The CDR3 consists of 13 residues. Here the CDR3 reads CASLDRTNEKLFF. CDR3 in DNA: TGTGCCAGTCTGGACAGAACTAATGAAAAACTGTTTTTT.

The CDR3 loop reads CASRTFGARNYGYTF. As DNA, the CDR3 is TGTGCCAGCAGGACGTTCGGGGCTCGGAACTATGGCTACACCTTC. V gene TRBV6-2 or TRBV6-3 combines with J gene TRBJ1-2; D may be TRBD1 (5 bases). From germline, CDR1 is MNHEY and CDR2 SVGEGT. V was pared by 6 bases and J by 2 bases, with 16 bases between. This CDR3 has 15 residues.

The V and J genes are TRBV11-1 and TRBJ2-1, with a tentative D call TRBD1 (6 bases). CDR1 is SGHAT, CDR2 FQDESV, per germline (reference sequence). Between the trimmed V and J ends, which lost 2 bases and 12 bases, there was a span of 17 bases. The CDR3 runs 14 residues. The CDR3 spells CASSLLRGEGGQFF. Here the CDR3 DNA reads TGTGCCAGCAGCTTACTCAGGGGAGAAGGAGGGCAGTTCTTC.

This clonotype was seen a few times. The genes are TRBV15 and TRBJ2-3; D is unresolved. From germline, CDR1 is LNHNV and CDR2 YYDKDF (reference sequence). V was shortened by 8 bases and J by 5 bases, with 14 bases between the two germline ends. CDR3 length equals 13 residues. The CDR3 is CATGISPQDTQYF. The CDR3 coding sequence is TGTGCCACCGGGATCTCACCCCAAGATACGCAGTATTTT.

This chain uses TRBV28 with TRBJ2-4, with 7 bases aligning to TRBD1. Germline loops: CDR1 MDHEN, CDR2 SYDVKM. With V trimmed by 5 bases and J by 3 bases, 7 bases remained unmatched. CDR3 length equals 15 residues. CDR3 nucleotides: TGTGCCAGCAGTCCGACAGGGCTGGTCAAAAACATTCAGTACTTC. It codes for CASSPTGLVKNIQYF.

This chain links TRBV7-2 with TRBJ2-7, with TRBD1 matching over 11 bases. V gave up 3 bases and J gave up 3 bases; unmatched junction bases: 1. The CDR3 is 14 residues long. The germline gives CDR1 SGHTA, CDR2 FQGNSA. As DNA, the CDR3 is TGTGCCAGCAGCTTCGGGACAGGGGGCTACGAGCAGTACTTC. Protein product: CASSFGTGGYEQYF.

The V call is TRBV6-1, the J call TRBJ1-1, with TRBD1 as a possible D gene (6 bases). CDR3 size: 16 residues. Germline V gives CDR1 MNHNS, CDR2 SASEGT. Trimming removed 2 bases at V and 6 bases at J, with 19 bases between. This CDR3 reads CASSETVTGSGAEAFF. Here the CDR3 DNA reads TGTGCCAGCAGTGAAACCGTAACAGGGTCAGGGGCTGAAGCTTTCTTT.

In its sample, this clonotype was seen many times. J is TRBJ1-2 and V is TRBV30; no clear D. In germline, CDR1 is GTSNPN, CDR2 SVGIG (reference sequence). The germline V and J ends were trimmed by 2 bases and 7 bases, with 5 bases remaining between them. The CDR3 loop spans 10 amino acids. The CDR3 region is CAWSPGGYTF. CDR3 DNA: TGTGCCTGGAGTCCTGGTGGCTACACCTTC. Together with reference TRBV30 and TRBJ1-2, the CDR3 gives the full variable domain: SQTIHQWPATLVQPVGSPLSLECTVEGTSNPNLYWYRQAAGRGLQLLFYSVGIGQISSEVPQNLSASRPQDRQFILSSKKLLLSDSGFYLCAWSPGGYTFGSGTRLTVV.

This clonotype was found many times. The CDR3 reads CASSSLQRRSGYTF. The CDR3 DNA sequence: TGTGCCAGCAGTTCCCTACAGAGACGGAGTGGCTACACCTTC. The V call is TRBV3-1, the J call TRBJ1-2, with D uncertain. V was pared by 6 bases and J by 7 bases, with 18 bases between. The length of the CDR3 is 14 residues. The germline V gene encodes CDR1 LGHDT and CDR2 YNNKEL (reference sequence).

In its sample, this clonotype was seen a few times. The chain carries TRBV29-1 and TRBJ2-7, with D tentatively TRBD1 or TRBD2 (5 bases each). The CDR3 totals 14 residues. The V and J ends lost 4 bases and 0 bases respectively, with 13 bases between them. Germline V lookup: CDR1 SQVTM, CDR2 ANQGSEA. The CDR3 nucleotides are TGCAGCGTTGCCCGGGACCAAAACTCCTACGAGCAGTACTTC. The encoded protein is CSVARDQNSYEQYF.

This clonotype was recorded at least ten times. The chain links TRBV7-2 to TRBJ2-2; the match to TRBD1 covers 8 bases. The germline CDR1 and CDR2 sequences are SGHTA and FQGNSA. The CDR3 consists of 14 residues. J lost 7 bases, V lost 3 bases, and 4 bases had no gene match. The CDR3 DNA reads as TGTGCCAGCAGCTTTGACAGGGGAGACGGGGAGCTGTTTTTT. This translates into CASSFDRGDGELFF. Looking up the rest from reference TRBV7-2 and TRBJ2-2 gives the full variable domain: GAGVSQSPSNKVTEKGKDVELRCDPISGHTALYWYRQSLGQGLEFLIYFQGNSAPDKSGLPSDRFSAERTGGSVSTLTIQRTQQEDSAVYLCASSFDRGDGELFFGEGSRLTVL.

This clonotype is a singleton in its sample. This rearrangement joins TRBV29-1 to TRBJ1-4; no definite D call. The CDR3 consists of 11 residues. The V gene's germline CDR1 is SQVTM and CDR2 ANQGSEA. Trimming removed 7 bases at V and 8 bases at J, with 11 bases between. Written as DNA, the CDR3 is TGCAGCGCCCACTCGGGCGAAAAACTGTTTTTT. Translation gives CSAHSGEKLFF.

This clonotype has a handful of counts. The chain has TRBV29-1 and TRBJ2-1; D is possibly TRBD1 (6 bases). The germline CDR1 and CDR2 sequences are SQVTM and ANQGSEA. The CDR3 is 13 amino acids. Trimming pared 6 bases from V and 10 bases from J, leaving 19 bases between. CDR3 region: CSVDRSQDREQFF. DNA of the CDR3: TGCAGCGTGGACCGGAGTCAGGACAGAGAGCAGTTCTTC.

This clonotype showed up just once. This chain links TRBV10-3 with TRBJ2-7, with 10 bases that match TRBD1. Germline V CDR1 and CDR2: ENHRY, SYGVKD. V gave up 6 bases and J gave up 5 bases; unmatched junction bases: 4. The CDR3 sequence is 13 residues long. CDR3 DNA sequence: TGTGCCATCAGGGAGACAGGGGGCAACGAGCAGTACTTC. It yields the protein CAIRETGGNEQYF.

The chain carries TRBV19 and TRBJ2-5, with D uncertain. V lost 2 bases to trimming and J lost 2 bases, with 15 bases between them. Germline CDR1 reads LNHDA; CDR2 reads SQIVND (reference sequence). The CDR3 is 16 residues long. The CDR3 DNA sequence: TGTGCCAGTAGTATATCCCGCGATTTGGGACAAGAGACCCAGTACTTC. This sequence encodes CASSISRDLGQETQYF.

The chain links TRBV2 to TRBJ2-2; 9 nucleotides agree with TRBD2. Germline V gives CDR1 SNHLY, CDR2 FYNNEI. V trimming: 6 bases; J trimming: 0 bases; junction bases outside the gene matches: 5. This CDR3 is 16 amino acids long. The CDR3 spells CASSLRGGANTGELFF. The CDR3 DNA sequence: TGTGCCAGCAGCCTGCGGGGGGGCGCGAACACCGGGGAGCTGTTTTTT. The complete variable domain, with remaining parts taken from reference TRBV2 and TRBJ2-2, reads EPEVTQTPSHQVTQMGQEVILRCVPISNHLYFYWYRQILGQKVEFLVSFYNNEISEKSEIFDDQFSVERPDGSNFTLKIRSTKLEDSAMYFCASSLRGGANTGELFFGEGSRLTVL.

This clonotype was found a few times. The chain is built from TRBV28 and TRBJ2-4; 8 nucleotides agree with TRBD1. J lost 6 bases, V lost 8 bases, and 6 bases had no gene match. The CDR3 loop spans 13 amino acids. Per the germline V gene, CDR1 is MDHEN and CDR2 is SYDVKM. The CDR3 DNA reads TGTGCCAGCTATACAGGGGGTAGAAACATTCAGTACTTC. Encoded protein: CASYTGGRNIQYF.

In this sample, this clonotype turned up a few times. The chain joins TRBV28 to TRBJ1-4; 7 bases agree with TRBD1. Germline V gene sequence: CDR1 MDHEN, CDR2 SYDVKM. Trimming took 9 bases from V and 0 from J; bases not matched to a gene: 4. The CDR3 consists of 14 residues. CDR3 DNA: TGTGCCAGTGGACAGGTTACAACTAATGAAAAACTGTTTTTT. Translating gives CASGQVTTNEKLFF.

This clonotype was seen ten or more times. V and J are TRBV20-1 and TRBJ2-1, with 8 bases identical to TRBD2. Unmatched junction bases numbered 7, after V lost 2 bases and J lost 10 bases. The CDR3 runs to 13 residues. CDR1 and CDR2 (germline): DFQATT, SNEGSKA (reference sequence). This chain's CDR3 is CSARSGGTGEQFF. For the CDR3, the DNA is TGCAGTGCTAGAAGCGGGGGAACGGGGGAGCAGTTCTTC.